The 24 T cell receptor beta chains given below trace back to one sample, sequenced in a study of blood T cell repertoires in COVID-19. This table comes from immunoSEQ multiplex PCR, and its TCRdb copy is limited to in-frame clones, with some not included. Of about 200,000 clones in the sample, under 90% are singletons; the top ten hold around 7%. Sequences were obtained from peripheral blood. These receptors originate from a man aged 35 to 55 with acute or convalescent COVID-19.

This clone was seen only once. J is TRBJ2-2 and V is TRBV29-1; perhaps TRBD2 as D (5 bases). This CDR3 region has 14 residues. V lost 3 bases to trimming and J lost 7 bases, with 15 bases between them. Looked up from germline, CDR1 is SQVTM and CDR2 is ANQGSEA. CDR3 residues: CSVEARTSGGELFF. The CDR3 bases are TGCAGCGTTGAGGCGCGGACTTCGGGCGGGGAGCTGTTTTTT.

CDR3 protein: CASSFRQLGYTF. CDR3 DNA: TGTGCCAGCAGTTTTCGACAGCTAGGCTACACCTTC. The V call is TRBV28, the J call TRBJ1-2; D perhaps matches TRBD1 (5 bases). The CDR3 has 12 residues. The germline V and J ends were trimmed by 3 bases and 8 bases, with 10 bases remaining between them. Germline assignment: CDR1 MDHEN and CDR2 SYDVKM.

V gene TRBV12-5 combines with J gene TRBJ2-2, with a tentative D call TRBD2 (5 bases). The germline CDR1 and CDR2 sequences are LGHNT and FRNRAP. The CDR3 is 14 amino acids. V lost 6 bases to trimming and J lost 0 bases, with 8 bases between them. CDR3 in amino acids: CASGGGSNTGELFF. The CDR3, as DNA: TGTGCTAGTGGAGGAGGTTCGAACACCGGGGAGCTGTTTTTT.

The rearrangement uses TRBV5-1 and TRBJ1-4; TRBD1 aligns across 8 bases. Trimming cost V 0 bases and J 5 bases; bases outside gene matches: 3. Germline CDR1 SGHRS, CDR2 YFSETQ. This CDR3 has 15 amino acids. DNA of the CDR3: TGCGCCAGCAGCTTGGAGGCAGGGGGCAATGAAAAACTGTTTTTT. Its translation is CASSLEAGGNEKLFF.

The chain recombines TRBV5-1 with TRBJ2-7; 7 nucleotides agree with TRBD1. Germline V lookup: CDR1 SGHRS, CDR2 YFSETQ. V lost 0 bases, J lost 0 bases, and 12 bases stayed unmatched. The CDR3 loop spans 18 amino acids. CDR3 in amino acids: CASSLDQLFRDSSYEQYF. The CDR3 DNA is TGCGCCAGCAGCTTGGACCAACTATTTCGGGACAGCTCCTACGAGCAGTACTTC.

The rearrangement joins TRBV19 to TRBJ2-3; 11 nucleotides match TRBD1. This CDR3 region has 14 residues. With V trimmed by 6 bases and J by 5 bases, 4 bases remained unmatched. Per the germline V gene, CDR1 is LNHDA and CDR2 is SQIVND (reference sequence). The CDR3 nucleotides read TGTGCCAGTAGGGGACAGGGGGTGATAGATACGCAGTATTTT. Its protein is CASRGQGVIDTQYF. Together with reference TRBV19 and TRBJ2-3, the CDR3 gives the full variable domain: DGGITQSPKYLFRKEGQNVTLSCEQNLNHDAMYWYRQDPGQGLRLIYYSQIVNDFQKGDIAEGYSVSREKKESFPLTVTSAQKNPTAFYLCASRGQGVIDTQYFGPGTRLTVL.

This chain connects TRBV5-1 to TRBJ2-1, with 8 nucleotides matching TRBD1. CDR3 length equals 19 residues. Per the germline V gene, CDR1 is SGHRS and CDR2 is YFSETQ. The J segment lost 0 bases and the V segment lost 7 bases, leaving 18 bases of the junction unmatched. Here the CDR3 reads CASRLTPQGALSSYNEQFF. The CDR3 DNA is TGCGCCAGCCGATTAACCCCGCAGGGGGCTTTGAGCTCCTACAATGAGCAGTTCTTC.

CDR3 bases: TGTGCCAGCAGTTACTACCGGGACAGGGCCCAGCCCCAGCATTTT. It encodes CASSYYRDRAQPQHF. The chain uses TRBV6-2 or TRBV6-3 and TRBJ1-5, with TRBD1 identical over 9 bases. J gave up 7 bases and V 1 base, and 5 bases lay outside the gene matches. CDR3 length: 15 amino acids. Germline V gene sequence: CDR1 MNHEY, CDR2 SVGEGT.

The V gene is TRBV29-1, the J gene TRBJ1-2, with D maybe TRBD1 (6 bases). CDR3 length: 11 residues. V was clipped by 6 bases and J by 5 bases, with 10 bases between them. Germline values: CDR1 SQVTM, CDR2 ANQGSEA. The CDR3 DNA reads as TGCAGCGTCAGAACAGGGTATGGCTACACCTTC. Protein sequence: CSVRTGYGYTF.

V is TRBV9 and J is TRBJ1-1, with TRBD1 as a possible D gene (6 bases). Germline CDR1 is SGDLS and CDR2 is YYNGEE. The CDR3 consists of 15 residues. The V end lost 4 bases, the J end lost 1 base, and 14 bases lay between the germline ends. The CDR3 sequence is CASSPHPTGNTEAFF. CDR3 DNA sequence: TGTGCCAGCAGCCCCCATCCGACAGGGAACACTGAAGCTTTCTTT.

CDR3 DNA sequence: TGTGCCAGCAGCGATACCGGGACAGGGGGCGCGAGTGCTGAAGCTTTCTTT. Protein product: CASSDTGTGGASAEAFF. V gene TRBV7-2 combines with J gene TRBJ1-1; 12 bases align to TRBD1. The germline V gene encodes CDR1 SGHTA and CDR2 FQGNSA. This CDR3 spans 17 amino acids. V shed 5 bases and J 6 bases; nucleotides not matched to a gene: 13.

The V gene is TRBV6-5, the J gene TRBJ1-2, with D perhaps TRBD1 (5 bases). The length of the CDR3 is 13 residues. Germline V gives CDR1 MNHEY, CDR2 SVGAGI. The V and J ends lost 6 bases and 3 bases respectively, with 11 bases between them. CDR3 in DNA: TGTGCCAGCAGGACAGATTCGCACTATGGCTACACCTTC. Protein sequence: CASRTDSHYGYTF.

V is TRBV9 and J is TRBJ1-3; 9 bases are shared with TRBD1. CDR1 SGDLS and CDR2 YYNGEE come from the germline V gene. This CDR3 region has 20 residues. The J segment lost 4 bases and the V segment lost 1 base, leaving 18 bases of the junction unmatched. DNA for the CDR3: TGTGCCAGCAGCGTATCCCGAAGCTCGCCGGGACAGGGACTCGGAAACACCATATATTTT. Amino acid sequence: CASSVSRSSPGQGLGNTIYF.

This sequence joins TRBV7-3 and TRBJ1-1, with a weak D call TRBD1 (6 bases). The V and J ends lost 9 bases and 0 bases respectively, with 20 bases between them. The CDR3 contains 16 residues. Germline-derived CDR1 and CDR2 are SGHTA and FQGTGA. CDR3 region: CARIYRDTSVNTEAFF. CDR3 nucleotides: TGTGCCAGGATTTATCGGGACACCAGTGTGAACACTGAAGCTTTCTTT.

V gene TRBV10-3 combines with J gene TRBJ1-3, with TRBD1 matching 7 bases. In germline, CDR1 is ENHRY, CDR2 SYGVKD. The CDR3 covers 16 residues. V lost 2 bases, J lost 4 bases, and 8 bases stayed unmatched. This CDR3 is CAISEQDRFPGNTIYF. The CDR3, as DNA: TGTGCCATCAGTGAGCAGGACAGGTTTCCCGGAAACACCATATATTTT.

Here the CDR3 reads CASSAKPYGYTF. Here the CDR3 DNA reads TGTGCCAGCAGTGCGAAGCCCTATGGCTACACCTTC. This chain joins TRBV12-3 or TRBV12-4 and TRBJ1-2; D not certain. The CDR3 runs to 12 residues. V dropped 5 bases and J dropped 4 bases, with 8 bases sitting between them.

This sequence joins TRBV21-1 and TRBJ1-1. TRBV21-1 is annotated as a pseudogene. The CDR3 spans 14 residues. The CDR3 DNA follows: TGTGCCAGCAATAGAGGGAGGTCCGGCACTGAAGCTTTCTTT. Translating gives CASNRGRSGTEAFF.

This chain uses TRBV3-1 (or the pseudogene TRBV3-2) with TRBJ2-5; a weak D match, TRBD2 (6 bases). Germline CDR1 LGHDT, CDR2 YNNKEL (reference sequence). The CDR3 length is 14 residues. V lost 7 bases and J 2 bases, leaving 14 bases between the germline ends. This CDR3 reads CASNYRLVQETQYF. The DNA of the CDR3 is TGTGCCAGCAACTACCGACTAGTACAAGAGACCCAGTACTTC.

The rearrangement uses TRBV11-2 and TRBJ2-1; TRBD2 matches 12 bases. Per germline, CDR1 SGHAT and CDR2 FQNNGV. V lost 2 bases, J lost 4 bases, and 9 bases stayed unmatched. This CDR3 has 18 residues. CDR3: CASSLRLAGARRYNEQFF. DNA of the CDR3: TGTGCCAGCAGCTTAAGACTAGCGGGGGCCCGCCGATACAATGAGCAGTTCTTC.

This clone was detected only a few times. The chain recombines TRBV19 with TRBJ1-1; 7 bases are shared with TRBD1. With V trimmed by 7 bases and J by 1 base, 6 bases remained unmatched. This CDR3 contains 14 residues. Per germline, CDR1 LNHDA and CDR2 SQIVND (reference sequence). CDR3 sequence: CASNPTGRNTEAFF. The DNA for the CDR3 is TGTGCCAGTAACCCGACAGGGAGGAACACTGAAGCTTTCTTT.

This clone showed up just a few times. The chain links TRBV6-2 or TRBV6-3 to TRBJ2-7, with 8 bases aligning to TRBD1. CDR1 MNHEY and CDR2 SVGEGT come from the germline V gene. The CDR3 sequence is 14 residues long. V shed 4 bases and J 2 bases; nucleotides not matched to a gene: 4. The CDR3 bases are TGTGCCAGCAGTTGGACAGGGAACCCCTACGAGCAGTACTTC. This encodes CASSWTGNPYEQYF.

This clone appeared a single time. The chain links TRBV2 to TRBJ2-1; 8 bases match TRBD1. The CDR3 sequence is 15 residues long. J gave up 3 bases and V 6 bases, and 7 bases lay outside the gene matches. CDR1 and CDR2 from the germline V gene are SNHLY and FYNNEI. CDR3 DNA sequence: TGTGCCAGCAGGGCTGACAGGGGAAACTACAATGAGCAGTTCTTC. It translates to CASRADRGNYNEQFF.

This chain joins TRBV7-9 and TRBJ2-7, with 7 nucleotides matching TRBD2. J lost 0 bases, V lost 4 bases, and 3 bases had no gene match. The CDR3 is 14 amino acids. The germline V gene has CDR1 SEHNR and CDR2 FQNEAQ (reference sequence). The CDR3, as DNA: TGTGCCAGCAGCTCCAGCGGGAACTCCTACGAGCAGTACTTC. Its protein is CASSSSGNSYEQYF. Full variable domain (missing parts from reference TRBV7-9 and TRBJ2-7): DTGVSQNPRHKITKRGQNVTFRCDPISEHNRLYWYRQTLGQGPEFLTYFQNEAQLEKSRLLSDRFSAERPKGSFSTLEIQRTEQGDSAMYLCASSSSGNSYEQYFGPGTRLTVT.

The V gene is TRBV27, the J gene TRBJ1-5; D uncertain. V lost 0 bases to trimming and J lost 0 bases, with 9 bases between them. Germline assignment: CDR1 MNHEY and CDR2 SMNVEV (reference sequence). The CDR3 covers 16 residues. CDR3 sequence reads: CASSLSSVYSNQPQHF. The CDR3 DNA reads TGTGCCAGCAGTTTATCGAGCGTCTATAGCAATCAGCCCCAGCATTTT.